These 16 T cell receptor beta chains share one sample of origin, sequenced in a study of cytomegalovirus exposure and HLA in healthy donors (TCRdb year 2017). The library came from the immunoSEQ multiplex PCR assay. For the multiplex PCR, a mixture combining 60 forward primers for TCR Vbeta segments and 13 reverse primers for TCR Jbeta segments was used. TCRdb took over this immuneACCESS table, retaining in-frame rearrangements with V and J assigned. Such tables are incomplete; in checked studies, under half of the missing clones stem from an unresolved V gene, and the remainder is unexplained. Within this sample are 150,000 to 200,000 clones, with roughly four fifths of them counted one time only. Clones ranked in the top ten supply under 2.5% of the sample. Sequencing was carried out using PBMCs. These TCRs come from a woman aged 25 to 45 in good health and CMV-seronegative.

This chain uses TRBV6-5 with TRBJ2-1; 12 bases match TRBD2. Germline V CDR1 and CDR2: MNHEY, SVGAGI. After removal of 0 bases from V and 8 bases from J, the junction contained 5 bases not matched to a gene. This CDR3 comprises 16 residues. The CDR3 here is CASSYSTSGRGYEQFF. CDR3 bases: TGTGCCAGCAGTTACTCGACTAGCGGGAGAGGGTATGAGCAGTTCTTC.

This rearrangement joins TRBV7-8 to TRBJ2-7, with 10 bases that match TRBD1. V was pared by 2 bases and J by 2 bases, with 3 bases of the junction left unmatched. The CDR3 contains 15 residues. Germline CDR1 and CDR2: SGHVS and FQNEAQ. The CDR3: CASSLSGTGAYEQYF. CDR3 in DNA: TGTGCCAGCAGCTTATCCGGGACAGGGGCCTACGAGCAGTACTTC.

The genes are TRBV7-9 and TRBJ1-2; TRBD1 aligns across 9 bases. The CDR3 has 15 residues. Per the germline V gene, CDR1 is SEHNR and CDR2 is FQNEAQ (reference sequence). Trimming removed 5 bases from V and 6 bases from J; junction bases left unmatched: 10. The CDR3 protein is CASSPIQGARDGYTF. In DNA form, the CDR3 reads TGTGCCAGCAGCCCTATACAGGGGGCGCGAGATGGCTACACCTTC.

CDR3 nucleotide sequence: TGTGCCAGCAGGGGGGACACCATTATATCTGGGGCCAACGTCCTGACTTTC. Its translation: CASRGDTIISGANVLTF. This chain uses TRBV2 with TRBJ2-6; the D gene is possibly TRBD1 (6 bases). Deletions cut 6 bases from V and 1 base from J, with 16 bases between. The germline V gene encodes CDR1 SNHLY and CDR2 FYNNEI. This CDR3 has 17 residues.

The CDR3 nucleotides read TGTGCCAGCAGTATGCTCCCGGGACAGGGGAGCTCCTACGAGCAGTACTTC. This sequence encodes CASSMLPGQGSSYEQYF. The chain employs TRBV11-2 and TRBJ2-7; the match to TRBD1 covers 10 bases. The CDR3 totals 17 residues. Trimming removed 6 bases from V and 0 bases from J; junction bases left unmatched: 11. The germline CDR1 and CDR2 sequences are SGHAT and FQNNGV.

The CDR3 DNA reads TGTGCCAGCAGTTTAGGGGGGGAATACAATGAGCAGTTCTTC. Amino acid sequence: CASSLGGEYNEQFF. V is TRBV6-1 and J is TRBJ2-1, with a tentative D call TRBD2 (7 bases). Germline loops: CDR1 MNHNS, CDR2 SASEGT. V was cut by 5 bases and J by 4 bases, with 12 bases left in between. The CDR3 is made up of 14 amino acids.

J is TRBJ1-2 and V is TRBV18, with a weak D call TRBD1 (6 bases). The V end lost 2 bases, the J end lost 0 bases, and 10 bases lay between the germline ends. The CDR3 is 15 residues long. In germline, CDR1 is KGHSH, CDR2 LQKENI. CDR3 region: CASSPADSPNYGYTF. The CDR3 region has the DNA TGTGCCAGCTCACCAGCGGACAGTCCTAACTATGGCTACACCTTC.

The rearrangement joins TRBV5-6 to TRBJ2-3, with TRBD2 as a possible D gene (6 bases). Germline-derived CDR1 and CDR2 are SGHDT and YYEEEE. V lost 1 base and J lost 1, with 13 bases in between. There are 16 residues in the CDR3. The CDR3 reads CASSLKLASGTDTQYF. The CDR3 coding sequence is TGTGCCAGCAGCTTGAAGTTGGCTAGCGGCACAGATACGCAGTATTTT.

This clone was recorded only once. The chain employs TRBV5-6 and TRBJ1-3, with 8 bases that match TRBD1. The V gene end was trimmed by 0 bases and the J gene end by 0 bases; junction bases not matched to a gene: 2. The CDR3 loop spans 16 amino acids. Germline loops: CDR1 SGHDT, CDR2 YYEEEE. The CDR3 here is CASSLGDRPSGNTIYF. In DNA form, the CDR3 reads TGTGCCAGCAGCTTGGGGGACAGGCCCTCTGGAAACACCATATATTTT.

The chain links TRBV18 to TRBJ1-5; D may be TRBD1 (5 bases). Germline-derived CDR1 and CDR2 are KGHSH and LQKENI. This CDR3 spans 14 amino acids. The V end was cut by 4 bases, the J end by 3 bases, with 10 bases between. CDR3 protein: CASSLSGDNQPQHF. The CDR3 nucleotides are TGTGCCAGCTCACTGTCGGGGGACAATCAGCCCCAGCATTTT. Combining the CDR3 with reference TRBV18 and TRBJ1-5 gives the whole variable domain NAGVMQNPRHLVRRRGQEARLRCSPMKGHSHVYWYRQLPEEGLKFMVYLQKENIIDESGMPKERFSAEFPKEGPSILRIQQVVRGDSAAYFCASSLSGDNQPQHFGDGTRLSIL.

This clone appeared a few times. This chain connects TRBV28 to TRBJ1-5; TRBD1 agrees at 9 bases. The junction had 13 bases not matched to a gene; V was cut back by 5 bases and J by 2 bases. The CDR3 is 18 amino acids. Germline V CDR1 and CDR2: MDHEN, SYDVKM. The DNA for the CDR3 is TGTGCCAGCAGTCCCAACCCGGGACAGGGTGCGGGCAATCAGCCCCAGCATTTT. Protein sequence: CASSPNPGQGAGNQPQHF.

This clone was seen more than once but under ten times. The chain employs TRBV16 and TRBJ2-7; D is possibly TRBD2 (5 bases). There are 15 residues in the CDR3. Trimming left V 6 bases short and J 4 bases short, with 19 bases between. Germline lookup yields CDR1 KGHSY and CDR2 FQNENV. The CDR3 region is CASSHNSGPSYEQYF. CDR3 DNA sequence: TGTGCCAGCAGTCATAACAGCGGACCATCTTACGAGCAGTACTTC.

The CDR3 is CASSYLDPHGTEAFF. The CDR3 DNA sequence: TGTGCCAGCAGTTACCTAGACCCCCATGGGACTGAAGCTTTCTTT. The V gene is TRBV6-7, the J gene TRBJ1-1; D is unresolved. TRBV6-7 is sorted into the ORF group, with uncertain function. The CDR3 runs 15 residues. Trimming took off 2 bases at V and 5 bases at J, with 15 bases between the two ends.

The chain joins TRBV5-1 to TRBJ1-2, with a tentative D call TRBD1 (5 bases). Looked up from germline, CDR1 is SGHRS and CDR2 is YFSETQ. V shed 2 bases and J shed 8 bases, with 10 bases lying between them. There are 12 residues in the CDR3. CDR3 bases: TGCGCCAGCAGCTTAGGGGTTCACGGCTACACCTTC. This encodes CASSLGVHGYTF.

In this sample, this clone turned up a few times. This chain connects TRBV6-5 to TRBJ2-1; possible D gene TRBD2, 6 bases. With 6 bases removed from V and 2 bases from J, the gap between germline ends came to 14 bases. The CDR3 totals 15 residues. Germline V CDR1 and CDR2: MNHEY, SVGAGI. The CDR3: CASRSPRGAYNEQFF. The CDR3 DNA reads TGTGCCAGCAGATCCCCCCGCGGGGCCTACAATGAGCAGTTCTTC.

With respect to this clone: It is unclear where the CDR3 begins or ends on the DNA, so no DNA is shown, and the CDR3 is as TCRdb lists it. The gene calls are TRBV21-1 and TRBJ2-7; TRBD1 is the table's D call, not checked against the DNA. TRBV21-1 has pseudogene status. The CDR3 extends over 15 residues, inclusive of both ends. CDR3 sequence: CASSKFGQGSNEQYF.